This TCR beta chain was sequenced during a study of T cells in Graves' hyperthyroidism and ophthalmopathy. The trim removed 0 bases at V and 8 bases at J, leaving 5 bases unmatched. CDR3 length equals 14 residues. Germline loops: CDR1 LNHNV, CDR2 YYDKDF (reference sequence). RNA transcripts were the template for amplifying TCR beta CDR3 regions. First-round RT-PCR of the TCR CDR3 relied on the HTBI primer set. MiXCR, run by TCRdb on the multiplex PCR reads, gives a single entry per CDR3 protein. The sample shows about 840,000 distinct CDR3 sequences, over 35% of them seen only once. This clonotype occurred many times.

This receptor was taken from a man younger than 35 with Graves' hyperthyroidism. The source material was blood. The chain recombines TRBV15 with TRBJ1-1, with 8 bases that match TRBD1. The CDR3 DNA reads TGTGCCACCAGCAGAGAACCCGGGGACAGGGAAGCTTTCTTT. This codes for CATSREPGDREAFF.